This T cell receptor beta chain derives from a study of T cells in Graves' hyperthyroidism and ophthalmopathy. Study observations and caveats: It was a median around seven months before onset that the model predicted ophthalmopathy. Most clonotypes expanded in thyroid above 0.001 were likewise present in blood.

Subjects aged 18 to 65 presented with newly diagnosed hyperthyroidism of less than 2 months' duration. As concerns this clonotype: What it binds is unknown. A much larger clone lies one base from this, so it may be a read error.

The CDR3 is 20 amino acids. Germline-derived CDR1 and CDR2 are SGHRS and YFSETQ. Germline trimming cut 0 bases from V and 0 bases from J; bases unmatched to any gene: 8. Amplification of TCR beta CDR3 regions was performed using RNA transcripts as template. First-round RT-PCR targeting the TCR CDR3 was performed with the HTBI primer set. TCRdb re-analysed the multiplex PCR reads in MiXCR, keeping a single row per CDR3 protein. Of hundreds of thousands of distinct CDR3 sequences in the sample, about 14% were seen once. The sequenced sample consisted of blood. The chain uses TRBV5-1 and TRBJ2-1; 14 nucleotides agree with TRBD2. This clonotype was sampled from a woman aged 25 to 45 with Graves' hyperthyroidism that later progressed to Graves' ophthalmopathy. The CDR3 bases are TGCGCCAGCAGCTTGGCCAGGGGGACTAGCGGGAGAACCTCCTACAATGAGCAGTTCTTC. It is translated as CASSLARGTSGRTSYNEQFF. The entire variable domain, with the rest obtained from reference TRBV5-1 and TRBJ2-1, is as follows: KAGVTQTPRYLIKTRGQQVTLSCSPISGHRSVSWYQQTPGQGLQFLFEYFSETQRNKGNFPGRFSGRQFSNSRSEMNVSTLELGDSALYLCASSLARGTSGRTSYNEQFFGPGTRLTVL.